These 19 T cell receptor beta chains share one sample of origin, sequenced in a study of shared clonotypes between healthy human individuals. TCRdb keeps only in-frame clones here, not all; method: immunoSEQ multiplex PCR. The sample carries 2.3 million or so clones, more than 85% recorded once. Material for sequencing was naive CD4+ T cells from PBMCs. The subset is: CD45RA+ positively selected. These receptor sequences come from a man aged 18 to 35 in good health. Some clones in this sample may be carry-over from other donors' samples.

The chain combines TRBV7-9 with TRBJ2-1, with TRBD2 identical over 14 bases. Trimming took 5 bases from V and 3 from J; bases not matched to a gene: 6. CDR3 length: 17 amino acids. Germline CDR1 is SEHNR and CDR2 is FQNEAQ (reference sequence). The CDR3 DNA reads TGTGCCAGCAGCCAGAGACTAGCGGGAGGGGGCTACAATGAGCAGTTCTTC. It is translated as CASSQRLAGGGYNEQFF.

The V call is TRBV6-5, the J call TRBJ2-7, with TRBD1 matching over 8 bases. Germline CDR1 MNHEY, CDR2 SVGAGI. The V gene end was trimmed by 0 bases and the J gene end by 5 bases; junction bases not matched to a gene: 9. There are 16 residues in the CDR3. The CDR3 sequence is CASSYSRGLVSNEQYF. DNA for the CDR3: TGTGCCAGCAGTTACTCCAGGGGGCTTGTCTCTAACGAGCAGTACTTC.

Remarks on this clone: Other DNA sequences in this specimen translate into the identical CDR3. The chain joins TRBV7-2 to TRBJ1-5; D is uncertain. This CDR3 is built from 15 residues. Germline V gene sequence: CDR1 SGHTA, CDR2 FQGNSA. Trimming left V 0 bases short and J 0 bases short, with 6 bases between. CDR3 protein: CASSLALGSNQPQHF. The CDR3 nucleotides are TGTGCCAGCAGCTTAGCCCTGGGTAGCAATCAGCCCCAGCATTTT.

The V and J genes are TRBV28 and TRBJ1-2, with a possible D match to TRBD1 (5 bases). The CDR3 sequence is 12 residues long. The V gene lost 5 bases and the J gene lost 8 bases, with 12 bases spanning the gap. Germline CDR1 reads MDHEN; CDR2 reads SYDVKM. The DNA of the CDR3 is TGTGCCAGCAGTCCCTGGGGGGTAGGCTACACCTTC. Amino acids: CASSPWGVGYTF.

The rearrangement joins TRBV19 to TRBJ2-7; D assignment may be TRBD1 or TRBD2 (5 bases each). V dropped 1 base and J dropped 3 bases, with 13 bases sitting between them. This CDR3 spans 15 amino acids. CDR1 and CDR2 from the germline V gene are LNHDA and SQIVND (reference sequence). The CDR3 sequence is CASSIGGTYLYEQYF. The CDR3 nucleotides are TGTGCCAGTAGTATAGGGGGGACGTACCTCTACGAGCAGTACTTC.

The chain has TRBV7-3 and TRBJ1-1; weak D call: TRBD1 (5 bases). This CDR3 comprises 13 residues. The germline V gene has CDR1 SGHTA and CDR2 FQGTGA. Trimming removed 5 bases at V and 6 bases at J, with 13 bases between. The CDR3 spells CASSPLGAAEAFF. CDR3 nucleotides: TGTGCCAGCAGCCCACTAGGGGCCGCTGAAGCTTTCTTT.

The genes are TRBV11-3 and TRBJ2-1, with D perhaps matching TRBD1 or TRBD2 (5 bases each). Germline V gene data show CDR1 as SGHNT and CDR2 as YENEEA. V lost 5 bases to trimming and J lost 4 bases, with 15 bases between them. The CDR3 is made up of 15 amino acids. The CDR3 DNA reads as TGTGCCAGCAGCCCCTCCGGGACCCAATACAATGAGCAGTTCTTC. It translates to CASSPSGTQYNEQFF.

The chain joins TRBV11-2 to TRBJ1-1; D ambiguous. Germline V lookup: CDR1 SGHAT, CDR2 FQNNGV. This CDR3 comprises 18 residues. V was shortened by 5 bases and J by 1 base, with 23 bases between the two germline ends. For the CDR3, the DNA is TGTGCCAGCAGCCCCCGAAGCTTCTTCGCCAGGCGGAACACTGAAGCTTTCTTT. Translation gives CASSPRSFFARRNTEAFF.

V is TRBV11-3 and J is TRBJ2-7; the D gene is possibly TRBD2 (5 bases). Germline V gives CDR1 SGHNT, CDR2 YENEEA. V lost 5 bases and J lost 3, with 11 bases in between. This CDR3 contains 13 residues. The CDR3 nucleotides read TGTGCCAGCAGCCGCGGGCAAGACTACGAGCAGTACTTC. Its protein product is CASSRGQDYEQYF.

The genes are TRBV14 and TRBJ2-7, with unresolved D. CDR1 SGHDN and CDR2 FVKESK come from the germline V gene. V shed 4 bases and J shed 6 bases, with 19 bases lying between them. The CDR3 is 15 residues long. The CDR3 nucleotides are TGTGCCAGCAGCCCTTACCCGGGTCCCGCACTCGAGCAGTACTTC. Protein: CASSPYPGPALEQYF.

This chain connects TRBV28 to TRBJ1-2; D uncertain. This CDR3 is 15 amino acids long. V dropped 6 bases and J dropped 4 bases, with 18 bases sitting between them. The V gene's germline CDR1 is MDHEN and CDR2 SYDVKM. The chain's CDR3 is CASRFSREVFYGYTF. CDR3 in DNA: TGTGCCAGCAGATTTTCCCGGGAGGTCTTCTATGGCTACACCTTC.

The chain carries TRBV7-9 and TRBJ2-1, with 7 positions matching TRBD2. The germline V gene encodes CDR1 SEHNR and CDR2 FQNEAQ (reference sequence). V lost 5 bases and J lost 4; bases outside the gene matches: 5. The length of the CDR3 is 14 residues. CDR3 amino acids: CASSAWGGYNEQFF. The CDR3 nucleotides read TGTGCCAGCAGCGCATGGGGGGGTTACAATGAGCAGTTCTTC.

This clone was counted once. CDR3 sequence: CSVQPNRLAGGPGYEQYF. The CDR3 DNA sequence: TGCAGCGTTCAGCCTAACAGACTAGCGGGAGGGCCGGGTTACGAGCAGTACTTC. The chain joins TRBV29-1 to TRBJ2-7; 14 nucleotides line up with TRBD2. With V trimmed by 5 bases and J by 4 bases, 16 bases remained unmatched. Germline V gene data show CDR1 as SQVTM and CDR2 as ANQGSEA. The CDR3 runs 18 residues.

J is TRBJ2-7 and V is TRBV5-4; 14 bases are shared with TRBD2. Trimming took 4 bases from V and 6 from J; bases not matched to a gene: 9. Germline V gives CDR1 SGHNT, CDR2 YYREEE (reference sequence). The CDR3 has 16 residues. This CDR3 reads CASSAGLAGGFREQYF. CDR3 nucleotides: TGTGCCAGCAGCGCCGGACTAGCGGGAGGATTTCGCGAGCAGTACTTC.

The chain combines TRBV18 with TRBJ2-1; no firm D call. The CDR3 spans 16 residues. V lost 1 base, J lost 0 bases, and 10 bases lay in between. Germline V gene data show CDR1 as KGHSH and CDR2 as LQKENI. CDR3 loop: CASSPLASSSYNEQFF. Written as DNA, the CDR3 is TGTGCCAGCTCACCACTTGCGTCGAGCTCCTACAATGAGCAGTTCTTC.

The CDR3 spells CASSYSASNSPLHF. The CDR3 bases are TGTGCCAGCAGTTACTCGGCGTCCAATTCACCCCTCCACTTT. This rearrangement joins TRBV6-5 to TRBJ1-6; D is ambiguous. Trimming cost V 0 bases and J 7 bases, with 7 bases left between them. Germline loops: CDR1 MNHEY, CDR2 SVGAGI. The CDR3 contains 14 residues.

The J gene is TRBJ2-2, the V gene TRBV2; 7 bases align to TRBD1. Unmatched junction bases numbered 8, after V lost 4 bases and J lost 6 bases. CDR3 size: 15 residues. Germline V gives CDR1 SNHLY, CDR2 FYNNEI. The CDR3 DNA reads as TGTGCCAGCAGTGGATCGGACAGGAAGGCCGGGGAGCTGTTTTTT. Amino acids: CASSGSDRKAGELFF.

This clone was seen just once. The CDR3 sequence is CSTKTGGAFYGYTF. The CDR3 nucleotides are TGCAGCACAAAGACAGGGGGCGCGTTCTATGGCTACACCTTC. The rearrangement uses TRBV29-1 and TRBJ1-2; TRBD1 aligns across 10 bases. The CDR3 runs to 14 residues. CDR1 is SQVTM, CDR2 ANQGSEA, per germline. J lost 4 bases, V lost 8 bases, and 10 bases had no gene match.

The chain is built from TRBV5-1 and TRBJ2-7, with 7 bases lining up with TRBD2. This CDR3 spans 15 amino acids. Germline V CDR1 and CDR2: SGHRS, YFSETQ. V was clipped by 4 bases and J by 1 base; unmatched bases: 8. The CDR3 region has the DNA TGCGCCAGCAGCCGGGAGGCGGCGGGATCCTACGAGCAGTACTTC. It specifies CASSREAAGSYEQYF.